What follows are 26 T cell receptor beta chains derived from one specimen sequenced in a study of cytomegalovirus exposure and HLA in healthy donors (TCRdb year 2017). Libraries were prepared through the immunoSEQ multiplex PCR assay. What TCRdb holds here is the immuneACCESS table cut down to in-frame rearrangements. Part of the clones is not present; checked against another copy, under half of the missing clones reflect an unresolved V gene, and the others are unexplained. The sample contains more than 65,000 clones, around 94% of them found a single time. Jointly, the top ten make up 0.55% to 0.75% of the sample. Sequenced: PBMCs. Receptors originate from a man between 18 and 35 years old in good health and CMV-seronegative.

This chain connects TRBV20-1 to TRBJ1-1; a possible D gene is TRBD1 (5 bases). CDR3 length: 11 amino acids. Trimming removed 4 bases from V and 8 bases from J, with 11 bases in between. In germline, CDR1 is DFQATT, CDR2 SNEGSKA (reference sequence). The CDR3 DNA reads as TGCAGTGCTACATCCGGACAAGAAGCTTTCTTT. Translation gives CSATSGQEAFF.

This chain joins TRBV6-5 and TRBJ2-6; D is possibly TRBD1 (6 bases). The CDR3 sequence is 14 residues long. Looked up from germline, CDR1 is MNHEY and CDR2 is SVGAGI. The V gene lost 7 bases and the J gene lost 2 bases, with 9 bases spanning the gap. This CDR3 is CASMTGAGANVLTF. The CDR3 DNA sequence: TGTGCCAGCATGACAGGAGCTGGGGCCAACGTCCTGACTTTC.

The chain employs TRBV7-2 and TRBJ1-2, with TRBD1 matching 7 bases. Trimming took 5 bases from V and 7 from J; bases not matched to a gene: 10. The germline gives CDR1 SGHTA, CDR2 FQGNSA. The CDR3 runs to 14 residues. CDR3 sequence (DNA): TGTGCCAGCAGCCAACGACAGGGAATCGGTGGCTACACCTTC. Translating gives CASSQRQGIGGYTF. Based on the CDR3 plus reference TRBV7-2 and TRBJ1-2, the full variable domain is GAGVSQSPSNKVTEKGKDVELRCDPISGHTALYWYRQSLGQGLEFLIYFQGNSAPDKSGLPSDRFSAERTGGSVSTLTIQRTQQEDSAVYLCASSQRQGIGGYTFGSGTRLTVV.

The V gene is TRBV13, the J gene TRBJ2-7, with D hard to call. The V end lost 3 bases, the J end lost 4 bases, and 7 bases lay between the germline ends. This CDR3 region has 12 residues. Per the germline V gene, CDR1 is PRHDT and CDR2 is FYEKMQ (reference sequence). The CDR3 nucleotides read TGTGCCAGCAGCTTCCTAGGATACGAGCAGTACTTC. Protein: CASSFLGYEQYF.

This chain joins TRBV6-6 and TRBJ2-7; TRBD2 aligns across 7 bases. The J segment lost 5 bases and the V segment lost 7 bases, leaving 14 bases of the junction unmatched. This CDR3 contains 15 residues. Germline V gene sequence: CDR1 MNHNY, CDR2 SVGAGI (reference sequence). CDR3 sequence reads: CASTEPGAGVHEQYF. The CDR3 nucleotides read TGTGCCAGCACCGAACCTGGGGCGGGAGTGCACGAGCAGTACTTC.

The CDR3 DNA is TGTGCCAGCAGCTTGGGGACAGAGTATGGCTACACCTTC. This codes for CASSLGTEYGYTF. The chain couples TRBV5-4 to TRBJ1-2; possible D gene TRBD1, 6 bases. Per the germline V gene, CDR1 is SGHNT and CDR2 is YYREEE (reference sequence). Trimming left V 0 bases short and J 5 bases short, with 8 bases between. CDR3 length: 13 residues.

This clone was recorded once. The chain couples TRBV19 to TRBJ2-7, with 10 bases identical to TRBD1. This CDR3 region has 14 residues. V dropped 9 bases and J dropped 6; count of bases not matched to a gene: 11. Germline V gene data show CDR1 as LNHDA and CDR2 as SQIVND (reference sequence). The CDR3 nucleotides are TGTGCCAGCCAATTCGGGACAGGGGTTTCCGAGCAGTACTTC. Protein product: CASQFGTGVSEQYF.

The genes are TRBV11-2 and TRBJ1-3; possible D gene TRBD1, 6 bases. The CDR3 extends over 17 amino acids. Germline V gene lookup returns CDR1 SGHAT and CDR2 FQNNGV. With 4 bases removed from V and 0 bases from J, the gap between germline ends came to 16 bases. The CDR3 loop is CASSSPSLQGSGNTIYF. In DNA form, the CDR3 reads TGTGCCAGCAGCTCCCCTTCTTTACAGGGCTCTGGAAACACCATATATTTT.

This clone has just one count. The chain links TRBV19 to TRBJ1-2, with D unclear. V was shortened by 5 bases and J by 4 bases, with 26 bases between the two germline ends. This CDR3 is 18 amino acids long. Germline CDR1 and CDR2: LNHDA and SQIVND (reference sequence). CDR3 amino acids: CASSEGASGRKTSYGYTF. CDR3 DNA sequence: TGTGCCAGTAGTGAGGGTGCGTCCGGGAGAAAAACGTCCTATGGCTACACCTTC. The complete variable domain, with remaining parts taken from reference TRBV19 and TRBJ1-2, reads DGGITQSPKYLFRKEGQNVTLSCEQNLNHDAMYWYRQDPGQGLRLIYYSQIVNDFQKGDIAEGYSVSREKKESFPLTVTSAQKNPTAFYLCASSEGASGRKTSYGYTFGSGTRLTVV.

The rearrangement uses TRBV5-4 and TRBJ1-3, with D possibly TRBD1 on 5 matching bases. CDR3 length: 17 residues. The ends were cut back, 0 bases at V and 0 bases at J, with 13 bases in the middle. Per germline, CDR1 SGHNT and CDR2 YYREEE (reference sequence). CDR3 sequence reads: CASSLGVAGNSGNTIYF. CDR3 coding DNA: TGTGCCAGCAGCTTGGGGGTGGCAGGGAACTCTGGAAACACCATATATTTT.

This chain joins TRBV5-1 and TRBJ1-1; D ambiguous. The CDR3 consists of 14 residues. CDR1 is SGHRS, CDR2 YFSETQ, per germline. The V end was cut by 0 bases, the J end by 1 base, with 7 bases between. The CDR3 sequence: CASSLDRPNTEAFF. In nucleotides, the CDR3 is TGCGCCAGCAGCTTGGACAGACCGAACACTGAAGCTTTCTTT.

The table lists this clone with a count of one. The rearrangement uses TRBV15 and TRBJ2-7; TRBD1 aligns across 10 bases. V dropped 4 bases and J dropped 2; count of bases not matched to a gene: 8. This CDR3 contains 16 residues. Germline V CDR1 and CDR2: LNHNV, YYDKDF (reference sequence). The CDR3 sequence is CATSIKGTGDPYEQYF. The CDR3, as DNA: TGTGCCACCAGCATCAAAGGGACAGGGGACCCCTACGAGCAGTACTTC.

This clone was observed once. This chain links TRBV7-3 with TRBJ1-2; 8 positions agree with TRBD1. V shed 5 bases and J 4 bases; nucleotides not matched to a gene: 6. This CDR3 is 14 amino acids long. Germline lookup yields CDR1 SGHTA and CDR2 FQGTGA. In nucleotides, the CDR3 is TGTGCCAGCAGCGGTGGGACAGGCCCCTATGGCTACACCTTC. Its translation: CASSGGTGPYGYTF. Full variable domain (rest looked up from reference TRBV7-3 and TRBJ1-2): GAGVSQTPSNKVTEKGKYVELRCDPISGHTALYWYRQSLGQGPEFLIYFQGTGAADDSGLPNDRFFAVRPEGSVSTLKIQRTERGDSAVYLCASSGGTGPYGYTFGSGTRLTVV.

The chain carries TRBV4-1 and TRBJ1-1; D gene uncertain. Germline V gene data show CDR1 as MGHRA and CDR2 as YSYEKL. CDR3 size: 15 residues. V was trimmed by 4 bases and J by 1 base, leaving 13 bases between them. CDR3 residues: CASSLGGSPNTEAFF. DNA of the CDR3: TGCGCCAGCAGCCTGGGAGGCAGCCCGAACACTGAAGCTTTCTTT.

CDR3 residues: CASRGSGTGQDEQFF. CDR3 DNA: TGTGCCAGCAGGGGGTCCGGGACAGGGCAAGATGAGCAGTTCTTC. This chain joins TRBV6-1 and TRBJ2-1, with 9 bases matching TRBD1. From germline, CDR1 is MNHNS and CDR2 SASEGT. The CDR3 sequence is 15 residues long. The trim removed 6 bases at V and 8 bases at J, leaving 11 bases unmatched.

The rearrangement uses TRBV11-3 and TRBJ2-1; 7 bases are shared with TRBD1. This CDR3 is 17 amino acids long. Germline V gene lookup returns CDR1 SGHNT and CDR2 YENEEA. V was pared by 0 bases and J by 0 bases, with 5 bases of the junction left unmatched. CDR3 region: CASSLDWWDSSYNEQFF. CDR3 bases: TGTGCCAGCAGCTTAGATTGGTGGGACAGCTCCTACAATGAGCAGTTCTTC.

The CDR3 nucleotides are TGTGCCAGCAGCGTAGGGGGCGGAGATACGCAGTATTTT. Its translation: CASSVGGGDTQYF. The gene calls are TRBV9 and TRBJ2-3; D possibly corresponds to TRBD1 (5 bases). V was trimmed by 0 bases and J by 5 bases, leaving 7 bases between them. Looked up from germline, CDR1 is SGDLS and CDR2 is YYNGEE. This CDR3 comprises 13 residues.

V gene TRBV29-1 combines with J gene TRBJ1-2; weak D call: TRBD1 (6 bases). V shed 0 bases and J shed 3 bases, with 20 bases lying between them. This CDR3 spans 17 amino acids. Germline CDR1 and CDR2: SQVTM and ANQGSEA. CDR3 region: CSVEDQGTPGRYYGYTF. CDR3 DNA: TGCAGCGTTGAAGATCAAGGGACACCAGGGAGATACTATGGCTACACCTTC.

V and J are TRBV10-2 and TRBJ2-7; D ambiguous. The V gene lost 3 bases and the J gene lost 0 bases, with 9 bases spanning the gap. The CDR3 loop spans 14 amino acids. Germline assignment: CDR1 WSHSY and CDR2 SAAADI. As DNA, the CDR3 is TGCGCCAGCAGTGACAGGTTACGCTCCTACGAGCAGTACTTC. It encodes CASSDRLRSYEQYF.

V is TRBV11-3 and J is TRBJ2-1; D might be TRBD1 (5 bases). There are 15 residues in the CDR3. V lost 3 bases to trimming and J lost 4 bases, with 13 bases between them. Germline CDR1 SGHNT, CDR2 YENEEA. The CDR3 DNA follows: TGTGCCAGCAGCTTGGGGCAGGGCTTTTACAATGAGCAGTTCTTC. It codes for CASSLGQGFYNEQFF.

The genes are TRBV12-5 and TRBJ2-6, with a tentative D call TRBD1 (5 bases). The germline V gene encodes CDR1 LGHNT and CDR2 FRNRAP. The CDR3 loop spans 14 amino acids. Trimming took off 5 bases at V and 2 bases at J, with 7 bases between the two ends. CDR3 nucleotides: TGTGCTAGTGGTCCACAGGCTGGGGCCAACGTCCTGACTTTC. This gives the protein CASGPQAGANVLTF.

The chain links TRBV14 to TRBJ2-7; D unclear. The CDR3 has 12 residues. V was trimmed by 0 bases and J by 4 bases, leaving 4 bases between them. Germline CDR1 is SGHDN and CDR2 is FVKESK. As DNA, the CDR3 is TGTGCCAGCAGCCAAGATTATTACGAGCAGTACTTC. Encoded protein: CASSQDYYEQYF.

The chain uses TRBV13 and TRBJ2-7; the match to TRBD1 covers 8 bases. The CDR3 extends over 14 amino acids. J lost 1 base, V lost 5 bases, and 4 bases had no gene match. Germline CDR1 reads PRHDT; CDR2 reads FYEKMQ (reference sequence). The CDR3 protein is CASSPQGGSYEQYF. CDR3 nucleotides: TGTGCCAGCAGCCCACAGGGGGGTTCCTACGAGCAGTACTTC. Full variable domain (remainder filled in from reference TRBV13 and TRBJ2-7): AAGVIQSPRHLIKEKRETATLKCYPIPRHDTVYWYQQGPGQDPQFLISFYEKMQSDKGSIPDRFSAQQFSDYHSELNMSSLELGDSALYFCASSPQGGSYEQYFGPGTRLTVT.

The CDR3 here is CASGQGLHEQFF. As DNA, the CDR3 is TGTGCCAGCGGACAGGGTTTACATGAGCAGTTCTTC. The V gene is TRBV14, the J gene TRBJ2-1; 8 bases agree with TRBD1. The CDR3 length is 12 residues. Trimming cost V 8 bases and J 8 bases; bases outside gene matches: 5. Germline-derived CDR1 and CDR2 are SGHDN and FVKESK.

This chain connects TRBV5-5 to TRBJ1-2; 8 nucleotides align to TRBD1. The CDR3 runs to 15 residues. The J segment lost 4 bases and the V segment lost 4 bases, leaving 9 bases of the junction unmatched. Germline CDR1 and CDR2: SGHKS and YYEKEE (reference sequence). The CDR3 protein is CASSPGPGTGYGYTF. CDR3 DNA: TGTGCCAGCAGCCCGGGCCCAGGGACAGGCTATGGCTACACCTTC.

This clone was found once. The genes are TRBV10-3 and TRBJ2-7; TRBD2 aligns across 12 bases. Trimming removed 10 bases from V and 0 bases from J; junction bases left unmatched: 10. The CDR3 is made up of 16 amino acids. The V gene's germline CDR1 is ENHRY and CDR2 SYGVKD. The CDR3 nucleotides read TGTGCCACACTGGATGGACTAGCGGGGTTCTCCTACGAGCAGTACTTC. It yields the protein CATLDGLAGFSYEQYF.